These T cell receptor beta chains were read from a single sample in a study of neurological immune-mediated disorders. TCRdb independently ran MiXCR on the 5' RACE reads; one entry per CDR3 protein. The repertoire holds tens of thousands of distinct CDR3 sequences, roughly 10% seen once, with approximately 7% in the top ten. The sequenced material came from PBMCs. Receptor source: a male donor with HTLV-1-associated myelopathy (HAM/TSP). Each CDR3 is given with its conserved first and last residue. D genes are given only for firm matches. Size tells how often a clone was seen (once, few, many) or the class of an expanded clone, and some rows leave it out.

clone_size j_call cdr3_length v_call d_call cdr3_aa cdr3_nt
many TRBJ2-2 13 TRBV7-2 . CASSSTGTGELFF TGTGCCAGCAGCTCCACAGGGACCGGGGAGCTGTTTTTT
many TRBJ2-7 12 TRBV20-1 . CSASPSSYEQYF TGCAGTGCTAGTCCCAGCTCCTACGAGCAGTACTTC
many TRBJ2-1 15 TRBV6-1 TRBD1 CASRPLGQHYNEQFF TGTGCCAGCAGGCCTCTGGGACAGCACTACAATGAGCAGTTCTTC
many TRBJ1-1 15 TRBV5-1 TRBD1 CASSLTGGTGTEAFF TGCGCCAGCAGCCTGACAGGGGGCACGGGCACTGAAGCTTTCTTT
many TRBJ2-7 15 TRBV12-3/TRBV12-4 . CASSPGLTLTGEQYF TGTGCCAGCAGTCCGGGACTTACTTTGACGGGCGAGCAGTACTTC
many TRBJ1-1 16 TRBV6-5 . CASSYSRGGRGTEAFF TGTGCCAGCAGTTACTCTCGGGGAGGTCGTGGAACTGAAGCTTTCTTT
many TRBJ1-1 16 TRBV7-6 TRBD1 CASSFSDRGMNTEAFF TGTGCCAGCAGCTTCTCCGACAGGGGTATGAACACTGAAGCTTTCTTT
many TRBJ1-3 13 TRBV6-5 . CASIPDGENTIYF TGTGCCAGCATTCCTGACGGGGAAAACACCATATATTTT
many TRBJ2-1 14 TRBV20-1 . CSARDLLASREQFF TGCAGTGCTAGAGATTTGCTAGCGTCAAGAGAGCAGTTCTTC
. TRBJ1-4 16 TRBV4-3 . CASSQGAPGSREKLFF TGCGCCAGCAGCCAAGGGGCCCCGGGGTCTCGGGAAAAACTGTTTTTT
many TRBJ2-5 11 TRBV7-2 . CASAFQETQYF TGTGCCAGCGCTTTCCAAGAGACCCAGTACTTC
. TRBJ1-2 11 TRBV20-1 . CRPRDIYGYTF TGCCGTCCTAGAGATATTTATGGCTACACCTTC
many TRBJ1-4 14 TRBV5-1 . CASSLQGTNEKLFF TGCGCCAGCAGCTTACAGGGAACTAATGAAAAACTGTTTTTT
many TRBJ1-6 13 TRBV20-1 TRBD1 CSARAGGSSPLHF TGCAGTGCTAGGGCAGGGGGCAGTTCACCCCTCCACTTT
many TRBJ2-5 15 TRBV5-1 . CASSEVEGAHETQYF TGCGCCAGTTCAGAGGTGGAGGGGGCGCATGAGACCCAGTACTTC
many TRBJ1-1 9 TRBV29-1 TRBD1 CSDRQGAFF TGCAGCGACCGACAGGGCGCTTTCTTT
many TRBJ1-5 14 TRBV6-5 . CASSSGYSNQPQHF TGTGCCAGCAGCTCAGGGTATAGCAATCAGCCCCAGCATTTT
once TRBJ2-2 15 TRBV5-1 TRBD1 CASSLLRGHTWELFF TGCGCCAGCAGCTTGTTGAGGGGGCACACCTGGGAGCTGTTTTTT
many TRBJ1-1 15 TRBV10-3 . CAIGAAQRRYTEAFF TGTGCCATCGGGGCAGCCCAGAGACGGTACACTGAAGCTTTCTTT
many TRBJ1-2 12 TRBV20-1 TRBD1 CSATPQGYGYTF TGCAGTGCTACCCCACAGGGGTATGGCTACACCTTC
many TRBJ1-4 17 TRBV7-6 . CASSLVVAGSTNEKLFF TGTGCCAGCAGCTTAGTAGTGGCAGGGAGTACTAATGAAAAACTGTTTTTT
many TRBJ1-5 12 TRBV20-1 . CSAKQGNQPQHF TGCAGTGCAAAACAGGGCAATCAGCCCCAGCATTTT
many TRBJ1-6 13 TRBV20-1 . CSASPAGDSPLHF TGCAGTGCTAGCCCGGCAGGGGATTCACCCCTCCACTTT
many TRBJ2-7 13 TRBV19 . CASSIGPSYEQYF TGTGCCAGTAGTATCGGTCCCTCCTACGAGCAGTACTTC
many TRBJ1-6 16 TRBV20-1 . CSARANPSSYNSPLHF TGCAGTGCTAGAGCGAACCCCAGCTCCTATAATTCACCCCTCCACTTT
many TRBJ1-2 13 TRBV4-3 TRBD1 CASSHRTGRGYTF TGCGCCAGCAGCCATCGGACAGGCCGTGGCTACACCTTC
many TRBJ2-1 18 TRBV4-1 TRBD2 CASSQDFPRGGLTNEQFF TGCGCCAGCAGCCAAGATTTCCCTCGGGGGGGCCTCACTAATGAGCAGTTCTTC